This T cell receptor beta chain was recovered during a study of cytomegalovirus exposure and HLA in healthy donors. Findings of the study overall: Cytomegalovirus-associated TCR beta chains were listed, numbering more than 150.

A word on this clone: Its antigen is undetermined.

V lost 4 bases to trimming and J lost 2 bases, with 10 bases between them. Per germline, CDR1 SGHNT and CDR2 YYREEE (reference sequence). The CDR3 spans 13 residues. Assay: immunoSEQ multiplex PCR; the TCRdb copy retains only in-frame clones and omits some. The sample lists 260,000 or so clones, around 87% occurring once. The V and J genes are TRBV5-4 and TRBJ2-7; D call uncertain. This sequence was found in a man aged 18 to 29 in good health and CMV-seronegative. Source material: PBMCs. The CDR3 sequence: CASSQVGPYEQYF. In nucleotides, the CDR3 is TGTGCCAGCAGCCAGGTGGGCCCCTACGAGCAGTACTTC.